This TCR beta chain was sequenced for a study of blood T cells in healthy people across ages. With regard to this clonotype: The antigen is not known.

Study outcomes and limitations: Older individuals had lower TCR beta diversity per million T cells (the decline was roughly linear).

A second 7 to 11 cycle PCR used barcoded and J-beta primers. Sequencing recovered at least 3 million CDR3-containing paired-end reads from each sample. TCRdb reprocessed the 5' RACE reads with MiXCR, giving one entry per CDR3 protein. The table lists 550,000 to 750,000 distinct CDR3 sequences, roughly 20% of them singletons. Germline V lookup: CDR1 SEHNR, CDR2 FQNEAQ (reference sequence). The V end lost 6 bases, the J end lost 4 bases, and 13 bases lay between the germline ends. The CDR3 spans 14 residues. The sample taken for sequencing was blood. This chain links TRBV7-9 with TRBJ1-5; weak D call: TRBD1 (5 bases). This receptor was identified in a man between 65 and 85 years old in good health. CDR3 region: CASSLTEDNQPQHF. The CDR3 nucleotides are TGTGCCAGCAGTTTGACAGAAGATAATCAGCCCCAGCATTTT. The full variable domain, its missing parts supplied by reference TRBV7-9 and TRBJ1-5, is DTGVSQNPRHKITKRGQNVTFRCDPISEHNRLYWYRQTLGQGPEFLTYFQNEAQLEKSRLLSDRFSAERPKGSFSTLEIQRTEQGDSAMYLCASSLTEDNQPQHFGDGTRLSIL.